Shown below are 14 T cell receptor beta chains from a single sample sequenced in a study of blood T cell repertoires in COVID-19. TCRdb's table, derived via immunoSEQ multiplex PCR, lists solely in-frame clones and lacks some. The profile shows almost 250,000 clones, 86% of them singletons. The sample taken for sequencing was peripheral blood. Every receptor here comes from a woman in her fifties or sixties who had recovered from COVID-19.

V gene TRBV28 combines with J gene TRBJ2-7, with 9 bases matching TRBD1. Germline trimming cut 5 bases from V and 3 bases from J; bases unmatched to any gene: 5. Germline V lookup: CDR1 MDHEN, CDR2 SYDVKM. The CDR3 is made up of 14 amino acids. The CDR3 DNA sequence: TGTGCCAGCAGTCCTCCGACAGGGGGCTACGAGCAGTACTTC. Protein: CASSPPTGGYEQYF.

The chain recombines TRBV5-8 with TRBJ1-4; D possibly corresponds to TRBD1 (5 bases). CDR3 length equals 15 residues. The germline CDR1 and CDR2 sequences are SGHTS and YDEGEE. Deletions cut 3 bases from V and 7 bases from J, with 16 bases between. CDR3 sequence: CASSSYSGTGEKLFF. The CDR3 bases are TGTGCCAGCAGCTCGTACTCAGGGACTGGTGAAAAACTGTTTTTT. Full variable domain (rest looked up from reference TRBV5-8 and TRBJ1-4): EAGVTQSPTHLIKTRGQQATLRCSPISGHTSVYWYQQALGLGLQFLLWYDEGEERNRGNFPPRFSGRQFPNYSSELNVNALELEDSALYLCASSSYSGTGEKLFFGSGTQLSVL.

The chain employs TRBV7-3 and TRBJ2-1; 9 bases are a match to TRBD1. After removal of 1 base from V and 4 bases from J, the junction contained 5 bases not matched to a gene. The length of the CDR3 is 16 residues. The germline V gene encodes CDR1 SGHTA and CDR2 FQGTGA. The DNA of the CDR3 is TGTGCCAGCAGCTTAAACAGGGGGCTTTCTTACAATGAGCAGTTCTTC. As protein: CASSLNRGLSYNEQFF.

The genes are TRBV28 and TRBJ1-2; 9 bases fit TRBD1. The germline gives CDR1 MDHEN, CDR2 SYDVKM. CDR3 size: 15 residues. V shed 6 bases and J 6 bases; nucleotides not matched to a gene: 11. CDR3 region: CASSPPLDRGNGYTF. For the CDR3, the DNA is TGTGCCAGCAGCCCCCCCCTGGACAGGGGAAATGGCTACACCTTC.

This sequence joins TRBV6-1 and TRBJ2-2, with 7 bases aligning to TRBD1. The CDR3 extends over 17 amino acids. V was pared by 3 bases and J by 0 bases, with 7 bases of the junction left unmatched. Germline V gene data show CDR1 as MNHNS and CDR2 as SASEGT. The DNA of the CDR3 is TGTGCCAGCAGTGATCTAACCGGGACAGCGAACACCGGGGAGCTGTTTTTT. This sequence encodes CASSDLTGTANTGELFF.

The chain couples TRBV5-1 to TRBJ2-7; D ambiguous. V lost 0 bases and J 6 bases, leaving 7 bases between the germline ends. This CDR3 has 12 residues. Per germline, CDR1 SGHRS and CDR2 YFSETQ. As DNA, the CDR3 is TGCGCCAGCAGCTTGGGGGCTCGCGAGCAGTACTTC. This gives the protein CASSLGAREQYF.

The chain couples TRBV6-6 to TRBJ1-4, with D possibly being TRBD1 (5 bases). The ends were cut back, 2 bases at V and 8 bases at J, with 15 bases in the middle. The CDR3 is 15 residues long. In germline, CDR1 is MNHNY, CDR2 SVGAGI (reference sequence). Written as DNA, the CDR3 is TGTGCCAGCAGTTACCCAGCGGGGGGAGGGGAAAAACTGTTTTTT. Translated, it gives CASSYPAGGGEKLFF.

The chain carries TRBV14 and TRBJ2-7; 7 nucleotides line up with TRBD1. Germline V gives CDR1 SGHDN, CDR2 FVKESK. V lost 4 bases, J lost 4 bases, and 7 bases stayed unmatched. The CDR3 totals 14 residues. CDR3 in DNA: TGTGCCAGCAGCCCCTTTATGGGACAGTACGAGCAGTACTTC. Encoded protein: CASSPFMGQYEQYF.

The chain has TRBV6-5 and TRBJ1-5, with D possibly TRBD1 on 6 matching bases. Looked up from germline, CDR1 is MNHEY and CDR2 is SVGAGI. The germline V and J ends were trimmed by 11 bases and 3 bases, with 14 bases remaining between them. The CDR3 runs 13 residues. The CDR3 DNA follows: TGTGCCCCGCGACAGGAAAACAATCAGCCCCAGCATTTT. This encodes CAPRQENNQPQHF.

The CDR3 protein is CATTGDSETQYF. As DNA, the CDR3 is TGTGCCACAACAGGGGACTCGGAGACCCAGTACTTC. The chain combines TRBV6-5 with TRBJ2-5; D is perhaps TRBD1 (7 bases). Germline V gene data show CDR1 as MNHEY and CDR2 as SVGAGI. V dropped 10 bases and J dropped 5 bases, with 14 bases sitting between them. There are 12 residues in the CDR3.

The V call is TRBV6-5, the J call TRBJ1-6; D is uncertain. Germline V gives CDR1 MNHEY, CDR2 SVGAGI. The CDR3 is 14 residues long. Trimming stripped 2 bases from V and 10 bases from J, with 12 bases between. The CDR3 DNA reads TGTGCCAGCAGTTACCCCGGGATGCGCTCACCCCTCCACTTT. Amino acids: CASSYPGMRSPLHF.

The chain is built from TRBV4-3 and TRBJ2-3; 11 nucleotides match TRBD2. This CDR3 has 17 amino acids. CDR1 is LGHNA, CDR2 YSLEER, per germline. The trim removed 2 bases at V and 4 bases at J, leaving 8 bases unmatched. The CDR3 coding sequence is TGCGCCAGCAGCCAAATTAGCGGGGGGGCCTCTGCAGATACGCAGTATTTT. This sequence encodes CASSQISGGASADTQYF.

The rearrangement uses TRBV5-5 and TRBJ2-7; no clear D gene. The ends were cut back, 0 bases at V and 3 bases at J, with 7 bases in the middle. The CDR3 consists of 13 residues. Germline CDR1 reads SGHKS; CDR2 reads YYEKEE (reference sequence). CDR3 in amino acids: CASSLAGIYEQYF. In nucleotides, the CDR3 is TGTGCCAGCAGCTTGGCAGGAATCTACGAGCAGTACTTC.

This rearrangement joins TRBV11-2 to TRBJ2-1; 7 positions match TRBD1. This CDR3 comprises 14 residues. V was pared by 6 bases and J by 2 bases, with 4 bases of the junction left unmatched. Germline CDR1 SGHAT, CDR2 FQNNGV. CDR3 loop: CASRAGTAYNEQFF. The CDR3, as DNA: TGTGCCAGCAGGGCCGGGACAGCCTACAATGAGCAGTTCTTC.